These 30 T cell receptor beta chains share one sample of origin, sequenced in a study of blood T cells in healthy people across ages. A second PCR, run for roughly 7 to 12 cycles, used a sample-barcoded 5' primer plus a J-beta primer mix. TCRdb used MiXCR to reprocess the 5' RACE reads, holding one entry per CDR3 protein. This repertoire shows 1.5 million to 2 million distinct CDR3 sequences, around 48% found once; its top ten account for roughly 2.1%. The specimen was blood. These receptor sequences come from a woman aged 40 to 50 in good health.

The chain uses TRBV7-3 and TRBJ1-2; TRBD1 matches 9 bases. Trimming removed 6 bases from V and 2 bases from J; junction bases left unmatched: 7. The CDR3 runs 15 residues. The germline V gene encodes CDR1 SGHTA and CDR2 FQGTGA. The CDR3 region is CASSWTGTGNYGYTF. The CDR3 DNA reads as TGTGCCAGCAGTTGGACCGGGACAGGGAACTATGGCTACACCTTC.

This clonotype came up many times. The rearrangement joins TRBV29-1 to TRBJ2-4; D not resolved. Near its end, the DNA agrees better with TRBJ2-7, so the J call may be wrong. Per germline, CDR1 SQVTM and CDR2 ANQGSEA. This CDR3 is 14 amino acids long. The CDR3 DNA reads as TGCAGCGTTGAAGTCCCCGCAAGCTCTGGCGAGCAGTACTTC. Residues: CSVEVPASSGEQYF.

Only one count was recorded for this clonotype. This chain joins TRBV24-1 and TRBJ2-2; 8 bases are a match to TRBD2. The CDR3 length is 15 residues. CDR1 and CDR2 from the germline V gene are KGHDR and SFDVKD. The ends lost 8 bases at V and 2 bases at J; junction bases unmatched: 6. Written as DNA, the CDR3 is TGTGCCACCAAGTCGGGGGGGCCCAACACCGGGGAGCTGTTTTTT. Translated: CATKSGGPNTGELFF.

The rearrangement links TRBV11-2 to TRBJ2-6, with D unresolved. Trimming shortened V by 2 bases and J by 2 bases, and 25 bases separated the two germline ends. There are 21 residues in the CDR3. Per germline, CDR1 SGHAT and CDR2 FQNNGV. The CDR3 nucleotides are TGTGCCAGCAGCTTAAGTCTAGTAGGCAGTATCAACCAGGCTGGGGCCAACGTCCTGACTTTC. As protein: CASSLSLVGSINQAGANVLTF.

This rearrangement joins TRBV20-1 to TRBJ2-4; 15 nucleotides line up with TRBD2. This CDR3 region has 18 residues. Trimming at V came to 0 bases and at J to 1 base, leaving 4 bases not matched to a gene. Germline lookup yields CDR1 DFQATT and CDR2 SNEGSKA (reference sequence). The CDR3 DNA reads as TGCAGTGCTAGAGACGGACTAGCGGGGGGGCTGGCCAAAAACATTCAGTACTTC. The encoded protein is CSARDGLAGGLAKNIQYF.

The chain links TRBV12-3 or TRBV12-4 to TRBJ1-2; 9 bases fit TRBD1. The CDR3 contains 14 residues. The ends lost 6 bases at V and 6 bases at J; junction bases unmatched: 8. CDR3 amino acids: CASSPEGQGDGYTF. The CDR3 DNA sequence: TGTGCCAGCAGCCCTGAGGGACAGGGAGATGGCTACACCTTC.

To note about this clonotype: The junction differs from germline at one of its ends, possibly a read error. This chain joins TRBV5-1 and TRBJ2-5; possible D gene TRBD2, 5 bases. Germline assignment: CDR1 SGHRS and CDR2 YFSETQ. This CDR3 region has 15 residues. CDR3 coding DNA: TGCGCCAGCAGATCTCTTGGGAGTAGCTCAGAGGCCCAGTACTTC. Encoded protein: CASRSLGSSSEAQYF.

The chain couples TRBV4-3 to TRBJ1-2; a weak D match, TRBD1 (5 bases). Germline-derived CDR1 and CDR2 are LGHNA and YSLEER. Trimming cost V 0 bases and J 4 bases, with 18 bases left between them. This CDR3 has 17 residues. The CDR3 loop is CASSQDRGLGLAYGYTF. CDR3 bases: TGCGCCAGCAGCCAAGATCGGGGGTTAGGGTTGGCCTATGGCTACACCTTC.

The J gene is TRBJ2-5, the V gene TRBV21-1; whether TRBD1, the table's D call, matches the DNA was not checked. TRBJ2-7 matches the DNA end more closely, so the J call is doubtful. TRBV21-1 is deemed a pseudogene. The CDR3 has 15 amino acids. CDR3: CASSKTEGRMYEQYF. CDR3 DNA sequence: TGTGCCAGCAGCAAAACCGAGGGACGGATGTACGAGCAGTACTTC.

This clonotype was detected a few times. CDR3 bases: TGCAGCGTTGAAGCTCCCAGGCTTAGAGCCCCCTCCGAGCAGTTCTTC. Translating gives CSVEAPRLRAPSEQFF. The V call is TRBV29-1, the J call TRBJ2-1; no firm D call. Between the trimmed V and J ends, which lost 1 base and 10 bases, there was a span of 23 bases. The CDR3 runs 16 residues. The V gene's germline CDR1 is SQVTM and CDR2 ANQGSEA.

This clonotype was observed a few times. V is TRBV27 and J is TRBJ2-1; 9 bases match TRBD2. There are 18 residues in the CDR3. The V gene end was trimmed by 6 bases and the J gene end by 1 base; junction bases not matched to a gene: 13. Germline lookup yields CDR1 MNHEY and CDR2 SMNVEV (reference sequence). The CDR3 spells CASRRHALAGGSYNEQFF. CDR3 DNA sequence: TGTGCCAGCAGGCGCCATGCACTAGCGGGCGGGTCCTACAATGAGCAGTTCTTC.

This clonotype was observed many times. V gene TRBV4-1 combines with J gene TRBJ1-2; tentative D call: TRBD1 (5 bases). Per germline, CDR1 MGHRA and CDR2 YSYEKL. Trimming shortened V by 0 bases and J by 4 bases, and 12 bases separated the two germline ends. The CDR3 runs to 15 residues. The chain's CDR3 is CASSQDESGRYGYTF. The CDR3 bases are TGCGCCAGCAGCCAAGATGAGTCAGGGCGCTATGGCTACACCTTC.

The chain has TRBV7-2 and TRBJ1-6; 9 positions match TRBD1. Germline V lookup: CDR1 SGHTA, CDR2 FQGNSA. Losses at the gene ends were 8 bases for V and 11 bases for J; bases not matched to a gene: 7. This CDR3 is built from 13 residues. CDR3 protein: CASAGQGGPPLHF. DNA for the CDR3: TGTGCCAGCGCGGGACAGGGTGGTCCACCCCTCCACTTT.

This clonotype has a handful of counts. The V gene is TRBV4-3, the J gene TRBJ1-2, with TRBD1 matching 7 bases. The CDR3 totals 14 residues. CDR1 is LGHNA and CDR2 is YSLEER in the germline V gene. Trimming removed 4 bases from V and 3 bases from J; junction bases left unmatched: 5. The CDR3 reads CASSPWQGDYGYTF. The CDR3 DNA reads TGCGCCAGCAGCCCTTGGCAGGGGGACTATGGCTACACCTTC.

V gene TRBV6-6 combines with J gene TRBJ2-1; D ambiguous. Germline V gene lookup returns CDR1 MNHNY and CDR2 SVGAGI (reference sequence). The ends were cut back, 5 bases at V and 5 bases at J, with 19 bases in the middle. This CDR3 comprises 16 residues. As DNA, the CDR3 is TGTGCCAGCAGTGGGCACCTAGATCCACTAAACAATGAGCAGTTCTTC. As protein: CASSGHLDPLNNEQFF.

The table lists this clonotype with a few counts. The V call is TRBV27, the J call TRBJ2-3; D is unclear. V was trimmed by 6 bases and J by 4 bases, leaving 8 bases between them. This CDR3 region has 12 residues. Germline V gives CDR1 MNHEY, CDR2 SMNVEV (reference sequence). The CDR3 coding sequence is TGTGCCAGCAGCGGACGCTCAGATACGCAGTATTTT. Amino acid sequence: CASSGRSDTQYF.

V and J are TRBV7-2 and TRBJ2-7, with D perhaps TRBD1 (5 bases). This CDR3 has 14 residues. Germline V lookup: CDR1 SGHTA, CDR2 FQGNSA. Trimming took 5 bases from V and 3 from J, leaving 14 bases between them. The CDR3 nucleotides read TGTGCCAGCAGCCGTGATTGGGGCAGCTACGAGCAGTACTTC. It encodes CASSRDWGSYEQYF.

CDR3 in amino acids: CASSVTGEVDEQFF. The DNA of the CDR3 is TGTGCCAGCAGTGTTACGGGGGAGGTGGATGAGCAGTTCTTC. J is TRBJ2-1 and V is TRBV6-1; D possibly corresponds to TRBD2 (6 bases). Trimming removed 4 bases from V and 8 bases from J, with 15 bases in between. The germline V gene encodes CDR1 MNHNS and CDR2 SASEGT. The CDR3 consists of 14 residues.

This clonotype has more than one count but fewer than ten. The chain combines TRBV7-8 with TRBJ2-7; perhaps TRBD2 as D (6 bases). Trimming stripped 6 bases from V and 0 bases from J, with 15 bases between. The CDR3 covers 15 residues. CDR1 SGHVS and CDR2 FQNEAQ come from the germline V gene. The chain's CDR3 is CASSSGAESSYEQYF. The CDR3 nucleotides read TGTGCCAGCAGTTCGGGAGCCGAGAGCTCCTACGAGCAGTACTTC.

The CDR3 DNA sequence: TGTGCCAGCAGGGGGGTACGGGACTATGGCTACACCTTC. It is translated as CASRGVRDYGYTF. This rearrangement joins TRBV6-5 to TRBJ1-2; maybe TRBD1 (5 bases). Trimming left V 6 bases short and J 3 bases short, with 11 bases between. Germline V gene lookup returns CDR1 MNHEY and CDR2 SVGAGI. There are 13 residues in the CDR3.

V usage is TRBV3-1 and J usage is TRBJ2-7; 7 nucleotides agree with TRBD2. Germline CDR1 reads LGHDT; CDR2 reads YNNKEL (reference sequence). The CDR3 covers 18 residues. The junction had 19 bases not matched to a gene; V was cut back by 4 bases and J by 4 bases. CDR3 nucleotides: TGTGCCAGCAGCCTGACCGTGCTGGCAGGGATGGGACTATACGAGCAGTACTTC. Its translation: CASSLTVLAGMGLYEQYF.

The chain carries TRBV9 and TRBJ2-7; 13 nucleotides align to TRBD2. CDR1 SGDLS and CDR2 YYNGEE come from the germline V gene. V shed 0 bases, J shed 7 bases, and the junction held 13 bases outside the gene matches. The CDR3 is 18 amino acids. CDR3 amino acids: CASSVGVLAGGPGNEQYF. DNA for the CDR3: TGTGCCAGCAGCGTAGGCGTACTAGCGGGGGGGCCGGGCAATGAGCAGTACTTC.

The chain employs TRBV28 and TRBJ2-6; D tentatively fits TRBD1 or TRBD2 (6 bases each). The germline CDR1 and CDR2 sequences are MDHEN and SYDVKM. The CDR3 is made up of 18 amino acids. The V end lost 2 bases, the J end lost 0 bases, and 14 bases lay between the germline ends. This CDR3 is CASSLVRGLHSGANVLTF. In nucleotides, the CDR3 is TGTGCCAGCAGTTTAGTCCGGGGGCTCCACTCTGGGGCCAACGTCCTGACTTTC.

This clonotype was detected only a few times. The chain combines TRBV29-1 with TRBJ2-3; TRBD1 matches at 9 bases. This CDR3 is 18 amino acids long. Germline trimming cut 3 bases from V and 0 bases from J; bases unmatched to any gene: 13. The germline gives CDR1 SQVTM, CDR2 ANQGSEA. CDR3 residues: CSVEDLPLGTGSTDTQYF. As DNA, the CDR3 is TGCAGCGTTGAGGATCTTCCCCTCGGGACAGGGAGCACAGATACGCAGTATTTT.

This clonotype was detected ten times or more. The germline gene is not matched at one end of the junction; a read error may be the cause. The chain links TRBV5-1 to TRBJ2-3, with 9 bases that match TRBD2. This CDR3 contains 14 residues. Germline V gene sequence: CDR1 SGHRS, CDR2 YFSETQ. Here the CDR3 reads CASSGLASTDTQYF. CDR3 in DNA: TGTGCCAGCTCGGGACTAGCTAGTACAGATACGCAGTATTTT.

This clonotype was observed a handful of times. The chain recombines TRBV6-5 with TRBJ2-5; 7 nucleotides match TRBD1. From germline, CDR1 is MNHEY and CDR2 SVGAGI. CDR3 size: 14 residues. V gave up 6 bases and J gave up 2 bases; unmatched junction bases: 6. The CDR3 is CASSLTGEQETQYF. The CDR3 DNA reads as TGTGCCAGCAGCCTCACAGGGGAACAAGAGACCCAGTACTTC.

The table lists this clonotype with a few counts. This chain links TRBV13 with TRBJ2-5; D gene ambiguous. V was shortened by 8 bases and J by 2 bases, with 15 bases between the two germline ends. This CDR3 region has 14 residues. The germline V gene has CDR1 PRHDT and CDR2 FYEKMQ (reference sequence). CDR3 residues: CASLEGRRQETQYF. Here the CDR3 DNA reads TGTGCCAGCTTGGAAGGACGTCGACAAGAGACCCAGTACTTC.

About this clonotype: One junction end does not reproduce the germline sequence, and a read error may be involved. The rearrangement uses TRBV7-9 and TRBJ2-3; TRBD1 matches 7 bases. CDR3 length: 16 amino acids. CDR1 is SEHNR, CDR2 FQNEAQ, per germline (reference sequence). The CDR3 DNA sequence: TGTGCCGGCAGCTCCCCGAGGACAGGTAGCACAGATACGCAGTATTTT. Its translation: CAGSSPRTGSTDTQYF.

The chain recombines TRBV4-2 with TRBJ1-4; D gene uncertain. Trimming cost V 0 bases and J 2 bases, with 7 bases left between them. The CDR3 covers 15 residues. CDR1 is LGHNA, CDR2 YNFKEQ, per germline. The CDR3 loop reads CASSQEVFTNEKLFF. CDR3 in DNA: TGTGCCAGCAGCCAAGAGGTGTTTACTAATGAAAAACTGTTTTTT.

This chain links TRBV6-5 with TRBJ2-7; 8 bases are shared with TRBD1. The CDR3 runs 15 residues. Germline loops: CDR1 MNHEY, CDR2 SVGAGI. With 8 bases clipped from V and 0 bases from J, the junction kept 9 bases outside the gene matches. This CDR3 reads CASRRRDRTSYEQYF. CDR3 in DNA: TGTGCCAGCCGACGCCGGGACAGGACCTCCTACGAGCAGTACTTC.